The 30 T cell receptor beta chains below all came from one sample that was sequenced in a study of CD8 T cells in ankylosing spondylitis. Findings and caveats of the study: Characteristic of ankylosing spondylitis blood, it appeared, was a TCR beta motif comprising several highly homologous variants.

Their antigen targets remain unknown. TCRdb fed the 5' RACE reads into MiXCR, producing one record per CDR3 protein. The sample has some 840,000 distinct CDR3 sequences, approximately 12% seen once. Material: blood, either unsorted or a sorted T cell fraction (not recorded which). Every receptor here comes from a male donor with ankylosing spondylitis.

The chain recombines TRBV20-1 with TRBJ2-3, with 11 bases matching TRBD2. Losses at the gene ends were 0 bases for V and 0 bases for J; bases not matched to a gene: 5. The germline CDR1 and CDR2 sequences are DFQATT and SNEGSKA (reference sequence). The CDR3 has 17 amino acids. In DNA form, the CDR3 reads TGCAGTGCTAGAGATCGGCTAGCGGGGGGAAGCACAGATACGCAGTATTTT. It is translated as CSARDRLAGGSTDTQYF.

The rearrangement uses TRBV15 and TRBJ1-2; unclear D gene. V was shortened by 1 base and J by 8 bases, with 8 bases between the two germline ends. Germline-derived CDR1 and CDR2 are LNHNV and YYDKDF (reference sequence). The CDR3 extends over 12 amino acids. CDR3 coding DNA: TGTGCCACCAGCAGAGTCTCAGACGGCTACACCTTC. This codes for CATSRVSDGYTF.

This clonotype was seen more than once but under ten times. The chain uses TRBV6-2 or TRBV6-3 and TRBJ2-1, with unresolved D. The CDR3 spans 12 residues. CDR1 MNHEY and CDR2 SVGEGT come from the germline V gene. Between the trimmed V and J ends, which lost 0 bases and 10 bases, there was a span of 7 bases. The CDR3 here is CASSYSIAEQFF. CDR3 bases: TGTGCCAGCAGTTACTCGATCGCCGAGCAGTTCTTC.

This clonotype was counted between two and nine times. V is TRBV3-1 and J is TRBJ1-6; TRBD1 matches 7 bases. Trimming removed 3 bases from V and 8 bases from J; junction bases left unmatched: 4. CDR3 size: 14 residues. Looked up from germline, CDR1 is LGHDT and CDR2 is YNNKEL (reference sequence). The CDR3 is CASSHTTGDSPLHF. The DNA for the CDR3 is TGTGCCAGCAGCCACACAACAGGGGATTCACCCCTCCACTTT.

The V and J genes are TRBV7-3 and TRBJ2-5, with 9 bases aligning to TRBD2. CDR1 SGHTA and CDR2 FQGTGA come from the germline V gene. The CDR3 is 13 residues long. V lost 5 bases and J lost 7; bases outside the gene matches: 5. The CDR3 DNA reads TGTGCCAGCAGCCGGGGTAGCGGGGGGACCCAGTACTTC. Protein sequence: CASSRGSGGTQYF.

The chain links TRBV5-1 to TRBJ2-7, with D perhaps matching TRBD1 (6 bases). The CDR3 extends over 16 amino acids. The germline V gene encodes CDR1 SGHRS and CDR2 YFSETQ. The ends were cut back, 4 bases at V and 7 bases at J, with 24 bases in the middle. The chain's CDR3 is CASSPGDPDRLREQYF. Written as DNA, the CDR3 is TGCGCCAGCAGCCCTGGAGACCCGGACAGACTACGAGAGCAGTACTTC.

This clonotype showed up many times. This rearrangement joins TRBV29-1 to TRBJ2-2; TRBD1 aligns across 8 bases. The CDR3 length is 14 residues. Germline V lookup: CDR1 SQVTM, CDR2 ANQGSEA. V shed 7 bases and J 6 bases; nucleotides not matched to a gene: 10. CDR3 bases: TGCAGCGCGCGCAGGGACAGGAGGGCCGGGGAGCTGTTTTTT. It encodes CSARRDRRAGELFF.

This clonotype appeared a few times. V is TRBV7-2 and J is TRBJ2-7, with 11 bases identical to TRBD2. The CDR3 extends over 14 amino acids. The trim removed 5 bases at V and 6 bases at J, leaving 6 bases unmatched. Germline loops: CDR1 SGHTA, CDR2 FQGNSA. The CDR3 bases are TGTGCCAGCAGCCCAACTAGCGGGAGAAGCGAGCAGTACTTC. Translation: CASSPTSGRSEQYF.

The V and J genes are TRBV4-3 and TRBJ1-6; D may be TRBD1 (5 bases). With 1 base removed from V and 7 bases from J, the gap between germline ends came to 8 bases. The length of the CDR3 is 14 residues. CDR1 is LGHNA, CDR2 YSLEER, per germline. CDR3 loop: CASSQVDRNSPLHF. The CDR3 DNA follows: TGCGCCAGCAGCCAAGTTGACAGAAATTCACCCCTCCACTTT.

This sequence joins TRBV7-2 and TRBJ2-7, with 8 bases lining up with TRBD1. Germline CDR1 is SGHTA and CDR2 is FQGNSA. With 4 bases clipped from V and 6 bases from J, the junction kept 8 bases outside the gene matches. The CDR3 is 14 amino acids. CDR3 sequence: CASSYRQGTGEQYF. CDR3 bases: TGTGCCAGCAGCTACCGACAGGGGACCGGCGAGCAGTACTTC.

This clonotype has at least ten counts. This chain connects TRBV20-1 to TRBJ2-1; 8 bases line up with TRBD2. Germline-derived CDR1 and CDR2 are DFQATT and SNEGSKA (reference sequence). This CDR3 comprises 14 residues. Losses at the gene ends were 6 bases for V and 6 bases for J; bases not matched to a gene: 10. The CDR3 region is CSAKSGSWTNEQFF. CDR3 DNA sequence: TGCAGTGCAAAGAGCGGGAGCTGGACCAATGAGCAGTTCTTC.

This clonotype was detected only a few times. The chain couples TRBV20-1 to TRBJ2-7, with no clear D. Germline lookup yields CDR1 DFQATT and CDR2 SNEGSKA (reference sequence). V was cut by 1 base and J by 2 bases, with 12 bases left in between. There are 14 residues in the CDR3. This chain's CDR3 is CSARAPQSTYEQYF. The CDR3 nucleotides read TGCAGTGCTAGAGCGCCGCAGTCAACCTACGAGCAGTACTTC.

In this sample, this clonotype turned up a few times. The chain links TRBV20-1 to TRBJ2-1; no firm D call. Trimming removed 5 bases at V and 4 bases at J, with 9 bases between. From germline, CDR1 is DFQATT and CDR2 SNEGSKA (reference sequence). This CDR3 contains 12 residues. In nucleotides, the CDR3 is TGCAGTGCTGTTCGGGTGTACAATGAGCAGTTCTTC. As protein: CSAVRVYNEQFF.

This clonotype was counted a few times. V usage is TRBV7-2 and J usage is TRBJ2-3; a weak D match, TRBD1 (5 bases). The germline V gene encodes CDR1 SGHTA and CDR2 FQGNSA. Trimming cost V 5 bases and J 6 bases, with 21 bases left between them. The CDR3 sequence is 16 residues long. CDR3 sequence reads: CASSLRGVGARDTQYF. The CDR3 DNA reads TGTGCCAGCAGCCTCAGAGGTGTAGGGGCCCGGGATACGCAGTATTTT.

This clonotype was seen more than once but under ten times. The chain carries TRBV6-5 and TRBJ2-7; D not resolved. The germline V gene encodes CDR1 MNHEY and CDR2 SVGAGI. V lost 0 bases and J lost 5, with 17 bases in between. The CDR3 contains 16 residues. The CDR3 nucleotides are TGTGCCAGCAGTTACTCTAGACCGACGGTGAGCAACGAGCAGTACTTC. Its translation is CASSYSRPTVSNEQYF.

In this sample, this clonotype turned up once. This chain uses TRBV4-1 with TRBJ1-2; D uncertain. The CDR3 length is 15 residues. Trimming shortened V by 4 bases and J by 0 bases, and 12 bases separated the two germline ends. CDR1 and CDR2 (germline): MGHRA, YSYEKL. CDR3 sequence (DNA): TGCGCCAGCAGCCGTGCTGGAGTAGCTAACTATGGCTACACCTTC. The encoded protein is CASSRAGVANYGYTF.

The sample holds one count of this clonotype. The rearrangement uses TRBV28 and TRBJ2-5; no firm D call. Deletions cut 5 bases from V and 4 bases from J, with 14 bases between. CDR1 MDHEN and CDR2 SYDVKM come from the germline V gene. The CDR3 length is 14 residues. CDR3 nucleotides: TGTGCCAGCAGTACCCACCGGCCTGGAGAGACCCAGTACTTC. This encodes CASSTHRPGETQYF.

The rearrangement links TRBV7-9 to TRBJ2-7; a weak D match, TRBD2 (5 bases). The CDR3 spans 12 residues. Deletions cut 5 bases from V and 5 bases from J, with 10 bases between. Germline values: CDR1 SEHNR, CDR2 FQNEAQ (reference sequence). CDR3 sequence reads: CASSTAVDEQYF. Here the CDR3 DNA reads TGTGCCAGCAGCACAGCGGTCGACGAGCAGTACTTC. Complete variable domain (other parts from reference TRBV7-9 and TRBJ2-7): DTGVSQNPRHKITKRGQNVTFRCDPISEHNRLYWYRQTLGQGPEFLTYFQNEAQLEKSRLLSDRFSAERPKGSFSTLEIQRTEQGDSAMYLCASSTAVDEQYFGPGTRLTVT.

This chain joins TRBV7-3 and TRBJ1-5; 10 positions match TRBD1. This CDR3 spans 15 amino acids. Germline CDR1 and CDR2: SGHTA and FQGTGA. Trimming took 4 bases from V and 5 from J; bases not matched to a gene: 5. CDR3 loop: CASSSGTGDHQPQHF. In DNA, the CDR3 is TGTGCCAGCAGCTCCGGGACAGGGGATCATCAGCCCCAGCATTTT.

This clonotype was recorded a few times. The chain employs TRBV7-2 and TRBJ2-3; D ambiguous. Trimming removed 4 bases from V and 4 bases from J, with 12 bases in between. CDR3 length equals 14 residues. Germline CDR1 reads SGHTA; CDR2 reads FQGNSA. The CDR3 coding sequence is TGTGCCAGCAGCTCCATTCATCGAGCAGATACGCAGTATTTT. Translated, it gives CASSSIHRADTQYF.

In this sample, this clonotype turned up many times. CDR3 sequence reads: CASSDGTGGNEQFF. The CDR3 DNA reads as TGTGCCAGCAGTGACGGGACAGGGGGCAATGAGCAGTTCTTC. This chain uses TRBV6-4 with TRBJ2-1; 11 positions agree with TRBD1. V lost 2 bases to trimming and J lost 6 bases; unmatched junction nucleotides: 0. The CDR3 consists of 14 residues. Looked up from germline, CDR1 is MRHNA and CDR2 is SNTAGT.

This clonotype was detected only a few times. The gene calls are TRBV5-1 and TRBJ2-3; possibly TRBD1 or TRBD2 for D (6 bases each). This CDR3 region has 15 residues. V lost 4 bases and J lost 5, with 17 bases in between. CDR1 SGHRS and CDR2 YFSETQ come from the germline V gene. DNA for the CDR3: TGCGCCAGCAGCCTGAGGCAGGGGACTGTAGATACGCAGTATTTT. This codes for CASSLRQGTVDTQYF.

This clonotype was detected a few times. The chain couples TRBV7-2 to TRBJ2-7; no definite D call. CDR1 and CDR2 (germline): SGHTA, FQGNSA. Deletions cut 6 bases from V and 0 bases from J, with 15 bases between. This CDR3 comprises 15 residues. The DNA for the CDR3 is TGTGCCAGCAGTCCAAGTACACTAAGCTCCTACGAGCAGTACTTC. Its translation is CASSPSTLSSYEQYF.

V gene TRBV27 combines with J gene TRBJ2-1; D not resolved. In germline, CDR1 is MNHEY, CDR2 SMNVEV (reference sequence). The CDR3 covers 16 residues. The V end was cut by 1 base, the J end by 0 bases, with 10 bases between. The DNA of the CDR3 is TGTGCCAGCAGTTTATTGAGCGTTAGCTCCTACAATGAGCAGTTCTTC. This encodes CASSLLSVSSYNEQFF.

The rearrangement links TRBV4-1 to TRBJ2-1, with TRBD1 as a possible D gene (5 bases). CDR3 size: 14 residues. V lost 5 bases, J lost 8 bases, and 16 bases lay in between. Germline loops: CDR1 MGHRA, CDR2 YSYEKL. The CDR3: CASSTPRGIDEQFF. The CDR3 coding sequence is TGCGCCAGCAGCACACCAAGGGGAATCGATGAGCAGTTCTTC.

The rearrangement links TRBV20-1 to TRBJ2-2, with D perhaps TRBD1 (5 bases). V dropped 3 bases and J dropped 3 bases, with 14 bases sitting between them. From germline, CDR1 is DFQATT and CDR2 SNEGSKA (reference sequence). The CDR3 spans 15 residues. CDR3 sequence (DNA): TGCAGTGCTAGGAGGCAACCCAGGGACACCGGGGAGCTGTTTTTT. This codes for CSARRQPRDTGELFF.

This clonotype was found a few times. The rearrangement uses TRBV10-3 and TRBJ2-7; 7 bases fit TRBD1. The V segment lost 7 bases and the J segment 3 bases; nucleotides outside the gene matches: 6. The CDR3 runs 13 residues. The germline gives CDR1 ENHRY, CDR2 SYGVKD. CDR3 sequence (DNA): TGTGCCATCATGAGGACAGGTGTCTACGAGCAGTACTTC. It encodes CAIMRTGVYEQYF.

This clonotype was found a few times. The rearrangement joins TRBV7-6 to TRBJ1-3, with D possibly TRBD1 on 6 matching bases. The CDR3 extends over 15 amino acids. Germline lookup yields CDR1 SGHVS and CDR2 FNYEAQ. Trimming shortened V by 5 bases and J by 4 bases, and 15 bases separated the two germline ends. The chain's CDR3 is CASSPTSTGGNTIYF. The CDR3 DNA follows: TGTGCCAGCAGCCCTACCTCGACAGGCGGAAACACCATATATTTT.

This clonotype was observed many times. The chain couples TRBV7-2 to TRBJ2-3, with 8 positions matching TRBD1. With V trimmed by 3 bases and J by 3 bases, 5 bases remained unmatched. The CDR3 spans 15 residues. CDR1 and CDR2 (germline): SGHTA, FQGNSA. The CDR3 coding sequence is TGTGCCAGCAGCTTCCGGACAGGGTCGACAGATACGCAGTATTTT. It translates to CASSFRTGSTDTQYF.

A few counts support this clonotype. The J gene is TRBJ2-1, the V gene TRBV5-1; 10 nucleotides agree with TRBD2. Germline CDR1 and CDR2: SGHRS and YFSETQ. Trimming took 2 bases from V and 9 from J; bases not matched to a gene: 5. CDR3 length: 14 amino acids. The CDR3 protein is CASSFQTSGIEQFF. As DNA, the CDR3 is TGCGCCAGCAGCTTTCAAACTAGCGGGATTGAGCAGTTCTTC.